This is a list of T cell receptor beta chains from one sample in a study of T cell responses to AZD1222 COVID-19 vaccine. Only in-frame clones appear in the TCRdb table, and some are missing; sequencing was by immunoSEQ multiplex PCR. The table shows about 180,000 clones, with approximately 86% occurring only once. This specimen consisted of peripheral blood, obtained 28 days after the second AZD1222 dose. The receptors come from an adult who received the AZD1222 COVID-19 vaccine. Both conserved end residues are part of each CDR3. A D gene is named only where the DNA matches it firmly. Clone size appears in some rows only: once, few, many, or a class for an expanded clone.

CDR3aa: CASSQTGAVNEKLFF
CDR3nt: TGTGCCAGCAGTCAGACAGGGGCGGTAAATGAAAAACTGTTTTTT
j_gene: TRBJ1-4
v_gene: TRBV3-1/TRBV3-2
abundance: NA
d_gene: TRBD1

CDR3aa: CASSRRVDNQPQHF
CDR3nt: TGTGCCAGTAGTAGGCGGGTGGACAATCAGCCCCAGCATTTT
j_gene: TRBJ1-5
v_gene: TRBV19
abundance: NA
d_gene: NA

CDR3aa: CASSGLSVDTQYF
CDR3nt: TGTGCCAGCAGTGGATTATCGGTAGATACGCAGTATTTT
j_gene: TRBJ2-3
v_gene: TRBV2
abundance: NA
d_gene: NA

CDR3aa: CASSSGQEQYF
CDR3nt: TGCGCCAGCAGCTCCGGACAGGAGCAGTACTTC
j_gene: TRBJ2-7
v_gene: TRBV5-1
abundance: NA
d_gene: NA

CDR3aa: CASSYPKDPGQGSDEQYF
CDR3nt: TGTGCCAGCAGTTACCCGAAAGACCCGGGACAGGGGTCCGACGAGCAGTACTTC
j_gene: TRBJ2-7
v_gene: TRBV6-2/TRBV6-3
abundance: NA
d_gene: TRBD1

CDR3aa: CASSNLAGGAGANVLTF
CDR3nt: TGTGCCAGTAGTAACCTGGCGGGGGGGGCTGGGGCCAACGTCCTGACTTTC
j_gene: TRBJ2-6
v_gene: TRBV19
abundance: NA
d_gene: TRBD2

CDR3aa: CASSPERSTDTQYF
CDR3nt: TGTGCCAGCAGCCCAGAACGAAGCACAGATACGCAGTATTTT
j_gene: TRBJ2-3
v_gene: TRBV28
abundance: NA
d_gene: NA

CDR3aa: CASERGPDATQYF
CDR3nt: TGCGCCAGCGAAAGGGGGCCTGACGCTACGCAGTATTTT
j_gene: TRBJ2-3
v_gene: TRBV5-1
abundance: NA
d_gene: TRBD1

CDR3aa: CASSQGASINEQFF
CDR3nt: TGTGCCAGCAGCCAGGGGGCATCAATCAATGAGCAGTTCTTC
j_gene: TRBJ2-1
v_gene: TRBV4-2
abundance: NA
d_gene: NA

CDR3aa: CASSLEGIAKNIQYF
CDR3nt: TGCGCCAGCAGCTTGGAGGGGATAGCCAAAAACATTCAGTACTTC
j_gene: TRBJ2-4
v_gene: TRBV5-1
abundance: NA
d_gene: NA

CDR3aa: CASSFRNSYEQYF
CDR3nt: TGTGCCAGCAGCTTTAGGAATTCCTACGAGCAGTACTTC
j_gene: TRBJ2-7
v_gene: TRBV7-9
abundance: NA
d_gene: NA

CDR3aa: CASTGQGALYEQYF
CDR3nt: TGTGCCAGCACGGGACAGGGGGCGCTTTACGAGCAGTACTTC
j_gene: TRBJ2-7
v_gene: TRBV7-9
abundance: NA
d_gene: TRBD1

CDR3aa: CSVEGRDYTF
CDR3nt: TGCAGCGTTGAAGGCAGGGACTACACCTTC
j_gene: TRBJ1-2
v_gene: TRBV29-1
abundance: NA
d_gene: NA

CDR3aa: CASSLRGGVNTGELFF
CDR3nt: TGTGCCAGCAGCTTACGGGGGGGCGTGAACACCGGGGAGCTGTTTTTT
j_gene: TRBJ2-2
v_gene: TRBV7-2
abundance: NA
d_gene: TRBD2

CDR3aa: CASSHGQHNSPLHF
CDR3nt: TGTGCCAGCAGCCACGGACAGCACAATTCACCCCTCCACTTT
j_gene: TRBJ1-6
v_gene: TRBV7-9
abundance: NA
d_gene: NA

CDR3aa: CAWSVQVYNEQFF
CDR3nt: TGTGCCTGGAGTGTACAGGTATACAATGAGCAGTTCTTC
j_gene: TRBJ2-1
v_gene: TRBV30
abundance: NA
d_gene: NA

CDR3aa: CASSLASIVNEQYF
CDR3nt: TGTGCCAGCAGCTTGGCCTCAATTGTTAATGAGCAGTACTTC
j_gene: TRBJ2-7
v_gene: TRBV5-4
abundance: NA
d_gene: NA

CDR3aa: CASRTTGTGIGEQFF
CDR3nt: TGTGCCAGTAGGACGACCGGGACAGGGATCGGTGAGCAGTTCTTC
j_gene: TRBJ2-1
v_gene: TRBV19
abundance: few
d_gene: TRBD1

CDR3aa: CAWRSGTTEAFF
CDR3nt: TGTGCCTGGAGGTCAGGGACCACTGAAGCTTTCTTT
j_gene: TRBJ1-1
v_gene: TRBV30
abundance: few
d_gene: NA

CDR3aa: CASSQDRFSYRGSNYGYTF
CDR3nt: TGCGCCAGCAGCCAAGATAGATTTAGCTACAGGGGAAGTAACTATGGCTACACCTTC
j_gene: TRBJ1-2
v_gene: TRBV4-1
abundance: NA
d_gene: TRBD1

CDR3aa: CSASPVRNYGYTF
CDR3nt: TGCAGTGCTAGTCCAGTTCGTAACTATGGCTACACCTTC
j_gene: TRBJ1-2
v_gene: TRBV20-1
abundance: few
d_gene: NA

CDR3aa: CAISESISAGVFQETQYF
CDR3nt: TGTGCCATCAGTGAGTCAATCAGCGCGGGGGTATTCCAAGAGACCCAGTACTTC
j_gene: TRBJ2-5
v_gene: TRBV10-3
abundance: NA
d_gene: TRBD2

CDR3aa: CASSMSRETQPQHF
CDR3nt: TGTGCCAGTAGTATGAGCAGGGAGACCCAGCCCCAGCATTTT
j_gene: TRBJ1-5
v_gene: TRBV19
abundance: NA
d_gene: NA

CDR3aa: CASSPLDRGNEQFF
CDR3nt: TGTGCCAGTAGTCCCCTCGACAGGGGAAATGAGCAGTTCTTC
j_gene: TRBJ2-1
v_gene: TRBV19
abundance: NA
d_gene: TRBD1

CDR3aa: CAWSVRHGQGHQPQHF
CDR3nt: TGTGCCTGGAGTGTACGTCATGGACAGGGGCATCAGCCCCAGCATTTT
j_gene: TRBJ1-5
v_gene: TRBV30
abundance: NA
d_gene: TRBD1

CDR3aa: CAITSDMDYGYTF
CDR3nt: TGTGCCATCACTTCGGACATGGACTATGGCTACACCTTC
j_gene: TRBJ1-2
v_gene: TRBV10-3
abundance: few
d_gene: NA

CDR3aa: CASSPAGTSVQKSYNEQFF
CDR3nt: TGTGCCAGCAGCCCAGCCGGGACTAGCGTACAGAAGTCCTACAATGAGCAGTTCTTC
j_gene: TRBJ2-1
v_gene: TRBV9
abundance: NA
d_gene: TRBD2

CDR3aa: CASSIDKGSDGYTF
CDR3nt: TGTGCCAGTAGTATCGATAAGGGATCAGATGGCTACACCTTC
j_gene: TRBJ1-2
v_gene: TRBV19
abundance: NA
d_gene: NA

CDR3aa: CASSSLRVNEQYF
CDR3nt: TGTGCCAGCAGCTCCCTACGGGTAAACGAGCAGTACTTC
j_gene: TRBJ2-7
v_gene: TRBV6-1
abundance: few
d_gene: NA

CDR3aa: CAWSVPGKYYEQYF
CDR3nt: TGTGCCTGGAGTGTACCAGGGAAGTACTACGAGCAGTACTTC
j_gene: TRBJ2-7
v_gene: TRBV30
abundance: NA
d_gene: NA

CDR3aa: CASSMSRNDNYGYTF
CDR3nt: TGTGCCAGTAGTATGTCCAGAAACGATAACTATGGCTACACCTTC
j_gene: TRBJ1-2
v_gene: TRBV19
abundance: NA
d_gene: NA

CDR3aa: CASSYSVGRSYEQYF
CDR3nt: TGTGCCAGCAGTTACTCGGTGGGGCGATCCTACGAGCAGTACTTC
j_gene: TRBJ2-7
v_gene: TRBV6-5
abundance: NA
d_gene: NA

CDR3aa: CASGPGQGRSYEQYF
CDR3nt: TGTGCCAGCGGGCCTGGACAGGGCCGGTCCTACGAGCAGTACTTC
j_gene: TRBJ2-7
v_gene: TRBV9
abundance: NA
d_gene: TRBD1

CDR3aa: CASSPKGADYGYTF
CDR3nt: TGCGCCAGCAGCCCTAAAGGGGCAGACTATGGCTACACCTTC
j_gene: TRBJ1-2
v_gene: TRBV5-1
abundance: NA
d_gene: NA

CDR3aa: CASSQEGTQYF
CDR3nt: TGTGCCAGCAGCCAAGAAGGGACCCAGTACTTC
j_gene: TRBJ2-5
v_gene: TRBV4-2
abundance: NA
d_gene: NA

CDR3aa: CASSQEAVLAGEQYF
CDR3nt: TGTGCCAGCAGCCAAGAAGCCGTTTTAGCGGGGGAGCAGTACTTC
j_gene: TRBJ2-7
v_gene: TRBV4-2
abundance: NA
d_gene: TRBD2

CDR3aa: CASSVAANSGNTIYF
CDR3nt: TGTGCCAGCAGCGTAGCGGCCAATTCTGGAAACACCATATATTTT
j_gene: TRBJ1-3
v_gene: TRBV9
abundance: NA
d_gene: NA

CDR3aa: CASSEYLAGNNEQFF
CDR3nt: TGTGCCAGCAGTGAATACTTGGCGGGGAACAATGAGCAGTTCTTC
j_gene: TRBJ2-1
v_gene: TRBV25-1
abundance: NA
d_gene: NA

CDR3aa: CASSLGSQETQYF
CDR3nt: TGTGCCAGCAGTTTAGGGTCCCAAGAGACCCAGTACTTC
j_gene: TRBJ2-5
v_gene: TRBV12-3/TRBV12-4
abundance: NA
d_gene: NA